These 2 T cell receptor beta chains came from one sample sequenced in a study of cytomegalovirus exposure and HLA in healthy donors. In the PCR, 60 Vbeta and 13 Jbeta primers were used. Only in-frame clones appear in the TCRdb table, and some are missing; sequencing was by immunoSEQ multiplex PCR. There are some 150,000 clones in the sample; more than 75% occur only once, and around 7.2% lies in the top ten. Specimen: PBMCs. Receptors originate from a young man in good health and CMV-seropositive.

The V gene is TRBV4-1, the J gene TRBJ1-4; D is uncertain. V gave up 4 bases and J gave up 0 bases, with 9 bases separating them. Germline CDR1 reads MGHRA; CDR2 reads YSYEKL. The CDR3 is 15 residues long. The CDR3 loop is CASSRGEATNEKLFF. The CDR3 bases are TGCGCCAGCAGCCGGGGAGAAGCAACTAATGAAAAACTGTTTTTT.

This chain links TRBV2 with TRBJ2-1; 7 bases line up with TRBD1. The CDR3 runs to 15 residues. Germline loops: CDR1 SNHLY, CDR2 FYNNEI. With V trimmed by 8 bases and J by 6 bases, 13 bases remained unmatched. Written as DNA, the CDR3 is TGTGCCAGCGGTAACACGGACAGGAGGCTCAATGAGCAGTTCTTC. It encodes CASGNTDRRLNEQFF.